This is a list of T cell receptor beta chains from one sample in a study of T cell repertoires in cytomegalovirus infection. TCRdb redid the calling of the reads with MiXCR, one entry per CDR3 protein. The data show over 250,000 distinct CDR3 sequences, with approximately 22% seen just once and about 20% held by the top ten. For these TCRs, the target antigens are not known. The material was cultured PBMCs, obtained from culture after CMV antigen stimulation. All receptors derive from a human donor in good health (CMV status not recorded). Some clones in this sample may be carry-over from other donors' samples. CDR3s include the opening cysteine and the closing phenylalanine or tryptophan.

v_call,cdr3_length,j_call,cdr3_aa
TRBV20-1,13,TRBJ2-3,CSAPRSGADTQYF
TRBV9,14,TRBJ2-3,CASSVRGMEDTQYF
TRBV7-2,13,TRBJ2-1,CASSGQPTGEQFF
TRBV6-2/TRBV6-3,12,TRBJ2-5,CASSYGQETQYF
TRBV20-1,15,TRBJ2-3,CSAAGGRALDDTQYF
TRBV15,17,TRBJ2-5,CATSRGGTSGRGETQYF
TRBV24-1,13,TRBJ2-1,CATSGRDRDREFF
TRBV20-1,14,TRBJ1-1,CSARGRRMNTEAFF
TRBV7-2,16,TRBJ1-5,CASSLKSDRAGQPQHF
TRBV4-2,17,TRBJ2-1,CASSQVGAGGSYNEQFF
TRBV4-1,16,TRBJ2-2,CASSTSGNANTGELFF
TRBV19,20,TRBJ2-1,CASTITWTRLIALIYNEQFF
TRBV20-1,12,TRBJ2-1,CSAPLSYNEQFF